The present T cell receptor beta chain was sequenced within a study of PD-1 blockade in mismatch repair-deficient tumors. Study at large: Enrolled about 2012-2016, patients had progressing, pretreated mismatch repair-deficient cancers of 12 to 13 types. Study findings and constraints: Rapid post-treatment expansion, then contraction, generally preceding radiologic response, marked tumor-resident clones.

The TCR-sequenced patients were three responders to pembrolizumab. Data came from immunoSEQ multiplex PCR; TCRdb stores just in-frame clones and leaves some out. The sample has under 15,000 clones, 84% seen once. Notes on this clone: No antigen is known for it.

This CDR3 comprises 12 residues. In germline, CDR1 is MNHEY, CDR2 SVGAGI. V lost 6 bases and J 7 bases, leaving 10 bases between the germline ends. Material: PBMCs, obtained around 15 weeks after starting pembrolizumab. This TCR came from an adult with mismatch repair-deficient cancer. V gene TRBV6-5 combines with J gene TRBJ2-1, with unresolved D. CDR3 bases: TGTGCCAGCAGCAAAGCCAGGAATGAGCAGTTCTTC. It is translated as CASSKARNEQFF.